Described below is a single T cell receptor (beta chain) sequence and its context. Its antigen is not identified. Germline values: CDR1 SGHNT, CDR2 YYREEE (reference sequence). Unmatched junction bases numbered 2, after V lost 4 bases and J lost 4 bases. The CDR3 is 14 amino acids. The source of the sample is a study of tumor-infiltrating lymphocytes in localized non-small cell lung cancer. Study as a whole: Patients included smokers and never-smokers with various histologies, some sampled after neoadjuvant chemotherapy. Resected tumor was paired with non-adjacent uninvolved lung from the same patient. Whole-study findings and limits: Tumors had more T cell infiltration than uninvolved lung, per TCRbeta sequencing and CD3 counts.

Profiled with immunoSEQ multiplex PCR; TCRdb holds only in-frame clones, not every one. The sample carries about 7,400 clones, 75% to 80% recorded once. This clonotype originated in a human donor with non-small cell lung cancer. Source material: uninvolved lung tissue not adjacent to the tumor. V usage is TRBV5-4 and J usage is TRBJ2-7; 13 positions agree with TRBD2. The CDR3 reads CASSRTSGRYEQYF. The CDR3 DNA follows: TGTGCCAGCAGCCGGACTAGCGGGAGATACGAGCAGTACTTC.